This T cell receptor (beta chain) comes out of a study of technical replicates of blood from a handful of donors. The method was immunoSEQ multiplex PCR; TCRdb's version includes in-frame clones alone and lacks a portion of them. Of under 95,000 clones listed, 92% are singletons. The CDR3 runs to 15 residues. Germline CDR1 MDHEN, CDR2 SYDVKM. The J segment lost 15 bases and the V segment lost 6 bases, leaving 16 bases of the junction unmatched. J is TRBJ1-4 and V is TRBV28; 10 nucleotides align to TRBD1. The TCR sequence derives from a human donor in good health. Sequencing used T cells isolated from PBMCs. CDR3 region: CASSRWIRTGGRMFF. CDR3 bases: TGTGCCAGCAGCCGCTGGATAAGGACAGGGGGTAGAATGTTTTTT.